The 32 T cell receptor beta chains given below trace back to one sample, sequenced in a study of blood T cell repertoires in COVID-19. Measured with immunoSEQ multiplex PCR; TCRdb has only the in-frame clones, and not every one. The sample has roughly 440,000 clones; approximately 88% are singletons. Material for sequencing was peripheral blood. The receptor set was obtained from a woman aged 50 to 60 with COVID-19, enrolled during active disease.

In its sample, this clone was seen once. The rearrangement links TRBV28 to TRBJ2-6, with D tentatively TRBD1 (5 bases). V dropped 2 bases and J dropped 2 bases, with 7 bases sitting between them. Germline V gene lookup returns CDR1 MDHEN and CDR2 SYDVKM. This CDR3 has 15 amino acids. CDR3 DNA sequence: TGTGCCAGCAGTTTAAGGGGTGCTGGGGCCAACGTCCTGACTTTC. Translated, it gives CASSLRGAGANVLTF.

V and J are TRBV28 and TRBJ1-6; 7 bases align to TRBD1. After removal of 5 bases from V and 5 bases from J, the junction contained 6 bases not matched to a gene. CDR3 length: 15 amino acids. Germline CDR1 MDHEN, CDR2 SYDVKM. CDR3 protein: CASSPMGQNNSPLHF. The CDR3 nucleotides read TGTGCCAGCAGTCCCATGGGACAGAATAATTCACCCCTCCACTTT.

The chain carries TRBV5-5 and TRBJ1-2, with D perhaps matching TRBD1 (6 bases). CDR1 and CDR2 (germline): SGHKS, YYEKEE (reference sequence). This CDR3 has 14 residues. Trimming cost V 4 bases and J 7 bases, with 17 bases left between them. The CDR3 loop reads CASSPEGGGGGYTF. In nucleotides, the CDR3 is TGTGCCAGCAGCCCCGAGGGGGGGGGAGGTGGCTACACCTTC.

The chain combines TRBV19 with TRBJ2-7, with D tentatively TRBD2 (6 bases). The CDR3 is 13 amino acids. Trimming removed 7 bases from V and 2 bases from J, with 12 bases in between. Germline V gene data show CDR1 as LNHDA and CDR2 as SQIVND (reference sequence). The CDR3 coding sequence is TGTGCCAGTACCGGGACTGAGGCCTACGAGCAGTACTTC. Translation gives CASTGTEAYEQYF. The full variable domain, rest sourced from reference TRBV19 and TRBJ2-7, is DGGITQSPKYLFRKEGQNVTLSCEQNLNHDAMYWYRQDPGQGLRLIYYSQIVNDFQKGDIAEGYSVSREKKESFPLTVTSAQKNPTAFYLCASTGTEAYEQYFGPGTRLTVT.

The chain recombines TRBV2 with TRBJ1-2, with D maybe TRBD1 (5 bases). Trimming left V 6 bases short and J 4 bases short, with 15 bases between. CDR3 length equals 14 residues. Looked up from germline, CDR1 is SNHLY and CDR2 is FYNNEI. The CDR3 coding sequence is TGTGCCAGCAGGCCGGGCAGGGCCCGCTATGGCTACACCTTC. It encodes CASRPGRARYGYTF. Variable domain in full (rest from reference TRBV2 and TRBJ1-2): EPEVTQTPSHQVTQMGQEVILRCVPISNHLYFYWYRQILGQKVEFLVSFYNNEISEKSEIFDDQFSVERPDGSNFTLKIRSTKLEDSAMYFCASRPGRARYGYTFGSGTRLTVV.

The CDR3 reads CASSLASGPGSTEAFF. The CDR3 bases are TGTGCCAGCAGCTTAGCTAGCGGGCCAGGGAGCACTGAAGCTTTCTTT. V and J are TRBV7-9 and TRBJ1-1; maybe TRBD1 (5 bases). Looked up from germline, CDR1 is SEHNR and CDR2 is FQNEAQ (reference sequence). This CDR3 is built from 16 residues. Trimming removed 0 bases at V and 4 bases at J, with 15 bases between.

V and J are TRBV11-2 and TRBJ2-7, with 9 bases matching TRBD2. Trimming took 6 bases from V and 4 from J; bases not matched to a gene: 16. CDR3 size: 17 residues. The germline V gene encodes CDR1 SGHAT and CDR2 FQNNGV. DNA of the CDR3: TGTGCCAGCAGGCCTTTAGAGGGCGGGGGGGCCAGGTACGAGCAGTACTTC. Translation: CASRPLEGGGARYEQYF.

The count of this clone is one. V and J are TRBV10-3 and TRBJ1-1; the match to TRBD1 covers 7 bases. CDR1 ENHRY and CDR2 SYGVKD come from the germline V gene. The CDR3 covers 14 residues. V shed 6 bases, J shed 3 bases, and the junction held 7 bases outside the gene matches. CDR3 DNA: TGTGCCATCAGGCTTCAGGGGGATGACACTGAAGCTTTCTTT. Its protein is CAIRLQGDDTEAFF.

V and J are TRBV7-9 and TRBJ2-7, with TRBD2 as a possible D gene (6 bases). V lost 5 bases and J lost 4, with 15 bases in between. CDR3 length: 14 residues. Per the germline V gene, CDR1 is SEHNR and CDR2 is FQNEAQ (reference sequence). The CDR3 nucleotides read TGTGCCAGCAGCCTCTTTGACGGGAGTTACGAGCAGTACTTC. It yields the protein CASSLFDGSYEQYF.

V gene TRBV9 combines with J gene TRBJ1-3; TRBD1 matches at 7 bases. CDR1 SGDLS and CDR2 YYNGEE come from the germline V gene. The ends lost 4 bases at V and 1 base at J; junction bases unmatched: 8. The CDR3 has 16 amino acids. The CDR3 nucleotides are TGTGCCAGCAGCACTCCACTCAGGGGGTCTGGAAACACCATATATTTT. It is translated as CASSTPLRGSGNTIYF.

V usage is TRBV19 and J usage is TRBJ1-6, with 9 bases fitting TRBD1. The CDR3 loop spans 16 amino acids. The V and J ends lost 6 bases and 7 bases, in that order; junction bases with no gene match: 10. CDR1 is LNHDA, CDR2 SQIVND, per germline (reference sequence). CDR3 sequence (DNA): TGTGCCAGTAGCAAGGCGGGACAGGGTGGGAATTCACCCCTCCACTTT. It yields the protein CASSKAGQGGNSPLHF.

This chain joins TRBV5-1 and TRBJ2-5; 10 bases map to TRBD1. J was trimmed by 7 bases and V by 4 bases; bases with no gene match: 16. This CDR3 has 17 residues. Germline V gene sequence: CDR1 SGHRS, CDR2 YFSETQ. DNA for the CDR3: TGCGCCAGCAGCCTTGCCTCGGAGACAGGGGGCGCGGGGACCCAGTACTTC. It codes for CASSLASETGGAGTQYF.

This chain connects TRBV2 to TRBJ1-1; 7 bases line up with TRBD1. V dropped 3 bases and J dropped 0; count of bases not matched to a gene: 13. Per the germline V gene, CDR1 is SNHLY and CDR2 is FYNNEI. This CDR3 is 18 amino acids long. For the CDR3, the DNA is TGTGCCAGCAGTGATCCACCGGGACAGAGGTACATGAACACTGAAGCTTTCTTT. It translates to CASSDPPGQRYMNTEAFF.

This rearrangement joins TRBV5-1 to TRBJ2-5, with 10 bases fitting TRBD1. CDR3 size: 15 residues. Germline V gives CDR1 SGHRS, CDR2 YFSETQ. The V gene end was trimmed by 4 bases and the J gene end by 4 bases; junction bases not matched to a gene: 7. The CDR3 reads CASSDRGQVAETQYF. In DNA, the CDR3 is TGCGCCAGCAGCGACAGGGGGCAGGTGGCAGAGACCCAGTACTTC.

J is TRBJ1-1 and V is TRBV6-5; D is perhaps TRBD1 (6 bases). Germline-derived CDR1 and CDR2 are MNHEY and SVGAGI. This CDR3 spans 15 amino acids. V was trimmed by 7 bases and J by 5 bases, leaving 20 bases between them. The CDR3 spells CASIFSGGTPTEAFF. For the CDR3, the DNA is TGTGCCAGCATCTTTTCGGGGGGGACACCGACTGAAGCTTTCTTT.

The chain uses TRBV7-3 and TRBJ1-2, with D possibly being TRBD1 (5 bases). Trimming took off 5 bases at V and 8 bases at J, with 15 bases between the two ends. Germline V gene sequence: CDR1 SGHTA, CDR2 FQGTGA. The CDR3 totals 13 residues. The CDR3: CASSPRRGEGYTF. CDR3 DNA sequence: TGTGCCAGCAGCCCCCGACGGGGGGAAGGCTACACCTTC.

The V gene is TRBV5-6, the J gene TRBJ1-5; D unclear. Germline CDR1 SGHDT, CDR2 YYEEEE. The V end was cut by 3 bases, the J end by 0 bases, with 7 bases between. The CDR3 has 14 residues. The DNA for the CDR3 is TGTGCCAGCAGCTCACAAACTAGCAATCAGCCCCAGCATTTT. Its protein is CASSSQTSNQPQHF.

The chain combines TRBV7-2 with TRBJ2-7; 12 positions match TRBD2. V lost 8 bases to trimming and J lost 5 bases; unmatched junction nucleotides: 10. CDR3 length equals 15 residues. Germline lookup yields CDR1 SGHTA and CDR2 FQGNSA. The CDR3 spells CASSRLAGVINEQYF. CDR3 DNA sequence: TGTGCCAGCTCTAGACTAGCGGGGGTAATAAACGAGCAGTACTTC.

The CDR3 reads CASSFSFRGAGNTIYF. The CDR3 nucleotides read TGTGCCAGCAGTTTTTCCTTCAGGGGCGCTGGAAACACCATATATTTT. V gene TRBV6-2 or TRBV6-3 combines with J gene TRBJ1-3, with D possibly matching TRBD1 (6 bases). The CDR3 is 16 residues long. The V and J ends lost 4 bases and 2 bases respectively, with 15 bases between them. Germline loops: CDR1 MNHEY, CDR2 SVGEGT.

The CDR3 coding sequence is TGTGCCAGCAGCGTAGACGGAGGCAATCAGCCCCAGCATTTT. Its protein product is CASSVDGGNQPQHF. The rearrangement joins TRBV6-2 or TRBV6-3 to TRBJ1-5; unclear D gene. The CDR3 consists of 14 residues. V gave up 6 bases and J gave up 2 bases, with 11 bases separating them. Per the germline V gene, CDR1 is MNHEY and CDR2 is SVGEGT.

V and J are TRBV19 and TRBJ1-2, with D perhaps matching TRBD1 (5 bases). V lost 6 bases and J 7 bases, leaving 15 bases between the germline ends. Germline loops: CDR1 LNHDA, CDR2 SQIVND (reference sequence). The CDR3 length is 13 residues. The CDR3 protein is CASRIGTGAGYTF. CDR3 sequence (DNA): TGTGCCAGTAGGATCGGAACAGGAGCTGGCTACACCTTC.

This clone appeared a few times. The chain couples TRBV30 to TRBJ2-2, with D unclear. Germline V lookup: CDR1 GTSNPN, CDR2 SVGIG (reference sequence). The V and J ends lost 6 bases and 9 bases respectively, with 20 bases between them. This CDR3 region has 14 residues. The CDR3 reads CACTNDPSARELFF. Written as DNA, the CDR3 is TGTGCCTGTACTAACGACCCGTCAGCGCGGGAGCTGTTTTTT.

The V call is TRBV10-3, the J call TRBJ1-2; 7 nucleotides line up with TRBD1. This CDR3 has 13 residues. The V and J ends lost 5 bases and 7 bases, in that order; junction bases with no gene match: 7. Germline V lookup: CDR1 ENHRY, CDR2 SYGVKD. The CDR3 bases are TGTGCCATCAGTCCGGGACAGCCTTTTGGCTACACCTTC. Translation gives CAISPGQPFGYTF.

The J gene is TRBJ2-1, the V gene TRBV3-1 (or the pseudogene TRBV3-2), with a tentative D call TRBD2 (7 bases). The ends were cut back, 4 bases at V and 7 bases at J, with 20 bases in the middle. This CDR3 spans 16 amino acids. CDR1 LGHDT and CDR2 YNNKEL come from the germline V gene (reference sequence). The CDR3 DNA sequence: TGTGCCAGCAGCCTAGTGGGGGGGGCTGGGAGGAATGAGCAGTTCTTC. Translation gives CASSLVGGAGRNEQFF.

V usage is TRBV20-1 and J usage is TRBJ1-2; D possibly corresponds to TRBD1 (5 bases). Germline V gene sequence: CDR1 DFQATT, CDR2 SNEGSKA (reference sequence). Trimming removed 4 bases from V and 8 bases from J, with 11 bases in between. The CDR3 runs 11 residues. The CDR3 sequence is CSATQTDGYTF. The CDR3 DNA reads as TGCAGTGCTACCCAGACAGACGGCTACACCTTC.

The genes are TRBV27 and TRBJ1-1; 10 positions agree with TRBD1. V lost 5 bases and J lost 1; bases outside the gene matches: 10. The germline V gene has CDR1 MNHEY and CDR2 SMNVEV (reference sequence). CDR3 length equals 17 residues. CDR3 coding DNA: TGTGCCAGCAGTGGGACAGGGGAGAAAGGAGGGAACACTGAAGCTTTCTTT. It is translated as CASSGTGEKGGNTEAFF.

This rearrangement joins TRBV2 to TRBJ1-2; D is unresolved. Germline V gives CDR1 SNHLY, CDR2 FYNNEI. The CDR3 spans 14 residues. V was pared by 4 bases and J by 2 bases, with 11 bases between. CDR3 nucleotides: TGTGCCAGCAGTGTGGGCCAAACAAACTATGGCTACACCTTC. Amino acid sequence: CASSVGQTNYGYTF.

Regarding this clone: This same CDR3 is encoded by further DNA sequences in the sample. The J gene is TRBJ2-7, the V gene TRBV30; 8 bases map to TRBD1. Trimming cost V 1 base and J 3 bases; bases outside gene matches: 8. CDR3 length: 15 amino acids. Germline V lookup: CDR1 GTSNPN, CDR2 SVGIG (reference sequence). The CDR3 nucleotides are TGTGCCTGGAGTGGGGGGCAGGGGGCCAACTACGAGCAGTACTTC. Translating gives CAWSGGQGANYEQYF.

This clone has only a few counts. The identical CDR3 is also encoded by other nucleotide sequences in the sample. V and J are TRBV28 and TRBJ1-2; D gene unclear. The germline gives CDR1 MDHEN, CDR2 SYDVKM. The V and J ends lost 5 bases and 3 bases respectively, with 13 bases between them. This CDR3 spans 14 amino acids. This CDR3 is CASSPPRGDYGYTF. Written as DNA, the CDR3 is TGTGCCAGCAGTCCCCCTCGGGGAGACTATGGCTACACCTTC.

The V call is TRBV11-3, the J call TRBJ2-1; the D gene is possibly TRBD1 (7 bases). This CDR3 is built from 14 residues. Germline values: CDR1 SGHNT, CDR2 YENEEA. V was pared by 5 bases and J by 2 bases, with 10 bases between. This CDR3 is CASSAGQPYNEQFF. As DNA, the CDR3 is TGTGCCAGCAGCGCGGGACAGCCCTACAATGAGCAGTTCTTC.

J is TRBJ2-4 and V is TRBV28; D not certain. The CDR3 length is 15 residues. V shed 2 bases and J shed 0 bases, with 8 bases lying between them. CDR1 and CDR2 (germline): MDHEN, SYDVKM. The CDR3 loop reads CASSLTELAKNIQYF. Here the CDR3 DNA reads TGTGCCAGCAGTTTAACAGAGCTAGCCAAAAACATTCAGTACTTC.

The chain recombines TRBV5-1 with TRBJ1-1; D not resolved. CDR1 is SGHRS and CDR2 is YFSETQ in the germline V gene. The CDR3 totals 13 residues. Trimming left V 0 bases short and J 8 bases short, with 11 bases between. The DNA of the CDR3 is TGCGCCAGCAGCTTGGTAACTCCGGGGGAAGCTTTCTTT. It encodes CASSLVTPGEAFF.